This T cell receptor (beta chain) was identified during a study of blood T cell repertoires in COVID-19. Background on the study: COVID-19 samples, acute and convalescent, were from the United States, Italy and Spain. Sources were T cells, B-cell-depleted T cells, or PBMCs; the material itself was cDNA or gDNA.

How the authors handled the data: Estimates of nucleated cell counts were drawn from the amplification of reference gene primers. Only in-frame clones appear in the TCRdb table, and some are missing; sequencing was by immunoSEQ multiplex PCR. The DNA was the basis for D and trimming; V, J and clone size are from that table. Of about 150,000 clones listed, around 84% are singletons. This CDR3 is built from 15 residues. Germline trimming cut 3 bases from V and 2 bases from J; bases unmatched to any gene: 1. Germline V gene sequence: CDR1 MNHEY, CDR2 SMNVEV (reference sequence). The chain recombines TRBV27 with TRBJ2-6; TRBD1 agrees at 7 bases. The clonotype originates from a human donor in a cohort sampled during active COVID-19. The sample consisted of peripheral blood. CDR3 in DNA: TGTGCCAGCAGTTTCGACAGGGCTGGGGCCAACGTCCTGACTTTC. Its translation: CASSFDRAGANVLTF.